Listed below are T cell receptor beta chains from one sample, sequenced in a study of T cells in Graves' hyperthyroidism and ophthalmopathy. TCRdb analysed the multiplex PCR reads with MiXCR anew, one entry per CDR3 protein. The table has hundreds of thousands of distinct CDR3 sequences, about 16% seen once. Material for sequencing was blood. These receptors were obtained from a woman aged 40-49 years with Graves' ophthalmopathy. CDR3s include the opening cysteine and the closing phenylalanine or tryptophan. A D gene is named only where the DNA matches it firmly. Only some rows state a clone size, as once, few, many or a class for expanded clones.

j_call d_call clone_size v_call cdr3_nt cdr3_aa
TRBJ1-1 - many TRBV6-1 TGTGCCAGCACCACAACCTGGTCGGTCCACACTGAAGCTTTCTTT CASTTTWSVHTEAFF
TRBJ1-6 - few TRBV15 TGTGCCACCAGCAGAGATGATACTTCTAATTCACCCCTCCACTTT CATSRDDTSNSPLHF
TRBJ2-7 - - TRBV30 TGTGCCTGGAGCGGACACTACGAGCAGTACTTC CAWSGHYEQYF
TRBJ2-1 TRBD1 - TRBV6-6 TGTGCCAGCAGTTACCTTTTCGGACAGGGGGGCAATGAGCAGTTCTTC CASSYLFGQGGNEQFF
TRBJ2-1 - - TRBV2 TGTGCCAGCAGCAAAAAGGGACCAAGCTCCTACAATGAGCAGTTCTTC CASSKKGPSSYNEQFF
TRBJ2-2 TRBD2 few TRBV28 TGTGCCAGCAGTCCGAGGTCGCTAGCGGGAGTAACCGGGGAGCTGTTTTTT CASSPRSLAGVTGELFF
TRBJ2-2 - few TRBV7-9 TGTGCCAGCAGCTTAGAAGGGGGAGGCACCACCGGGGAGCTGTTTTTT CASSLEGGGTTGELFF
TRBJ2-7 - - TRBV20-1 TGCAGTGCTAGAGACAGGTTCTCCTACGAGCAGTACTTC CSARDRFSYEQYF
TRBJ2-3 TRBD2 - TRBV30 TGTGCCTGGAGTGAGGGACTAGCGGGAGTGACAGATACGCAGTATTTT CAWSEGLAGVTDTQYF
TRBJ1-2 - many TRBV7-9 TGTGCCAGCAGCGACGCTTCGTTGGGCTACACCTTC CASSDASLGYTF
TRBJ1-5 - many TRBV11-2 TGTGCCAGCAGCTTAGCCGGGTCACATCTTCAGCCCCAGCATTTT CASSLAGSHLQPQHF
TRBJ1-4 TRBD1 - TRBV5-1 TGCGCCAGCAGCTTGGGACAGGGGGTCACTAATGAAAAACTGTTTTTT CASSLGQGVTNEKLFF
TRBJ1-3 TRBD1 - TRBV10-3 TGTGCCATCAGTACAGGGGAAGCCTCTGGAAACACCATATATTTT CAISTGEASGNTIYF
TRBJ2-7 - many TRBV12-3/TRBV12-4 TGTGCCAGCAGTTTCGCTAGCGACGAGCAGTACTTC CASSFASDEQYF
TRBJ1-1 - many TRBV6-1 TGTGCCAGCAGTGAAGTGAGGATAAACACTGAAGCTTTCTTT CASSEVRINTEAFF
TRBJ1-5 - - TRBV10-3 TGTGCCATCGCTCAGAGAAATCAGCCCCAGCATTTT CAIAQRNQPQHF
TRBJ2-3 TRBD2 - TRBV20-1 TGCAGTGCTGGAGGGGCGGGGGTCAGAGATACGCAGTATTTT CSAGGAGVRDTQYF
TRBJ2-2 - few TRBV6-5 TGTGCCAGCAGTTACGACTCCACTAACACCGGGGAGCTGTTTTTT CASSYDSTNTGELFF
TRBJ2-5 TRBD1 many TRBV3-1 TGTGCCAGCAGCTCCAGGGGGCGAGAGACCCAGTACTTC CASSSRGRETQYF
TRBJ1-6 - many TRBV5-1 TGCGCCAGCAGCCTGACACTGGGGAATTCACCCCTCCACTTT CASSLTLGNSPLHF
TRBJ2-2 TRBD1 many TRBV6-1 TGTGCCAGCAGGACAGGGGGTGACACCGGGGAGCTGTTTTTT CASRTGGDTGELFF
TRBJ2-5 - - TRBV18 TGTGCCAGCTCACCGACCCCCTCGGCGGAGACCCAGTACTTC CASSPTPSAETQYF
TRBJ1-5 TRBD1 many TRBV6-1 TGTGCCAGCAGCGCGGGACAGGGTAGCAATCAGCCCCAGCATTTT CASSAGQGSNQPQHF
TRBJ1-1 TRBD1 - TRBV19 TGTGCCAGTACCTTCGGGACAGCCTACACTGAAGCTTTCTTT CASTFGTAYTEAFF
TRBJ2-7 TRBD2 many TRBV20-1 TGCAGTGCTAGAGAGGCGGGAGGGGCCTCCTACGAGCAGTACTTC CSAREAGGASYEQYF
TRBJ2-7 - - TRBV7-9 TGTGCCAGCAGCCCGAGCCCCGTGAGGAGCGAGCAGTACTTC CASSPSPVRSEQYF
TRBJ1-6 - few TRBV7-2 TGTGCCAGCAGCCCATGGACAGCGAGCTCCTATAATTCACCCCTCCACTTT CASSPWTASSYNSPLHF
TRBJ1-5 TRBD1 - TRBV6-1 TGTGCCAGCAGTGAGGGACAGGGCCCCTTAGGGCCCCAGCATTTT CASSEGQGPLGPQHF
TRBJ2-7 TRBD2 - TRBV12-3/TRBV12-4 TGTGCCAGCAGTTTAAGTCTAGCGGGGTTCTACGAGCAGTACTTC CASSLSLAGFYEQYF
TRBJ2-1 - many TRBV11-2 TGTGCCAGCAGCTCTCGGGGCGGTGGCTCCTACAATGAGCAGTTCTTC CASSSRGGGSYNEQFF
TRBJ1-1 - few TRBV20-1 TGCAGTGCTAGAGATGGGAATAGAGCTGAAGCTTTCTTT CSARDGNRAEAFF
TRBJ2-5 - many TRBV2 TGTGCCAGCAGGAGATCTAGCGAGCAAGAGACCCAGTACTTC CASRRSSEQETQYF
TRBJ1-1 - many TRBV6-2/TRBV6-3 TGTGCCAGCAGTTACTCGGGGACGTTCACTGAAGCTTTCTTT CASSYSGTFTEAFF
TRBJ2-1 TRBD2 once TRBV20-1 TGCAGTGCACCTCAAGGGACTAGCGGGGGTTCCTACAATGAGCAGTTCTTC CSAPQGTSGGSYNEQFF
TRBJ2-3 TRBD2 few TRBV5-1 TGCGCCAGCAGCTTGAGGAGCGCGGGAGCGAGCCCGAGCACAGATACGCAGTATTTT CASSLRSAGASPSTDTQYF
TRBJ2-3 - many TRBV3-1 TGTGCCAGCAGCCAAGCTGGCCGGAATACGCAGTATTTT CASSQAGRNTQYF
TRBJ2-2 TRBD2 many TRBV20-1 TGCAGTGCTAGAGATGGGATAGCGGGAGAGGTCACCGGGGAGCTGTTTTTT CSARDGIAGEVTGELFF
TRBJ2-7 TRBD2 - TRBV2 TGTGCCAGCGAACGGACTAGCGGGTACGAGCAGTACTTC CASERTSGYEQYF
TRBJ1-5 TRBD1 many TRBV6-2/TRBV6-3 TGTGCCAGCAGTTACACGGGACAGGGGGCGCGGGGCAATCAGCCCCAGCATTTT CASSYTGQGARGNQPQHF
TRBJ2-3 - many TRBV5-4 TGTGCCAGCAGCTTGCTAGGAGGTGGTTCAGATACGCAGTATTTT CASSLLGGGSDTQYF
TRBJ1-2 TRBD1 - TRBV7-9 TGTGCCAGCAGCTTGGACAGGCCGAACTATGGCTACACCTTC CASSLDRPNYGYTF
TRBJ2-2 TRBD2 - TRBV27 TGTGCCAGCAGTTCTAATGAACTAGCGAGAGAACCGAACACCGGGGAGCTGTTTTTT CASSSNELAREPNTGELFF
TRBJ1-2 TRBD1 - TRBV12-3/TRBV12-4 TGTGCCAGCACCCAGGACAGGGGGCTAGGCTATGGCTACACCTTC CASTQDRGLGYGYTF
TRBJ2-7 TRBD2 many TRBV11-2 TGTGCCAGCAGCTTTAGCGGGCTCTCCTACGAGCAGTACTTC CASSFSGLSYEQYF
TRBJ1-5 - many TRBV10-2 TGCGCCAGCAGACTGGAGGGAAATCAGCCCCAGCATTTT CASRLEGNQPQHF
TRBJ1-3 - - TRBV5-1 TGCGCCAGCAGCTTGGAACAGGGTTACGGAAACACCATATATTTT CASSLEQGYGNTIYF
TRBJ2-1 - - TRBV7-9 TGTGCCAGCAGCACCTCCCCGGCGTACAATGAGCAGTTCTTC CASSTSPAYNEQFF
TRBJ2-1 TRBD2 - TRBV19 TGTGCCAGTAGTATCGGACTAGCGGGGGCCTCCTACAATGAGCAGTTCTTC CASSIGLAGASYNEQFF
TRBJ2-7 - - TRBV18 TGTGCCAGCTCACCGGGCGAGGAGGGCCCCTACGAGCAGTACTTC CASSPGEEGPYEQYF
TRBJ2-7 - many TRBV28 TGTGCCAGCAGTGTCCCCCCGGGTACCTACGAGCAGTACTTC CASSVPPGTYEQYF
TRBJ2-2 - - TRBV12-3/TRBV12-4 TGTGCCAGCAGGGCGCAACGGCGGGGAGCGGGCGGGGAGCTGTTTTTT CASRAQRRGAGGELFF
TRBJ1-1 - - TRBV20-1 TGCAGTGCTAGAGGGGGCACGGACACTGAAGCTTTCTTT CSARGGTDTEAFF
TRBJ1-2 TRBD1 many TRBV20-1 TGCAGCGCGACAGGGGGCTATGGCTACACCTTC CSATGGYGYTF
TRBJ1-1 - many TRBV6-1 TGTGCCAGCAGACCCCAAAACACCGAGAACACTGAAGCTTTCTTT CASRPQNTENTEAFF
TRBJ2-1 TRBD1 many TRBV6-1 TGTGCCAGCACGACAGGGATAGGCTCCTACAATGAGCAGTTCTTC CASTTGIGSYNEQFF
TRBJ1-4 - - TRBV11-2 TGTGCCAGCAGCTTGGGGTCGCACTCGAAAAATGAAAAACTGTTTTTT CASSLGSHSKNEKLFF
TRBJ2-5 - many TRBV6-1 TGTGCCAGCAGTGAAGTTCTGGGGGCCCAAGAGACCCAGTACTTC CASSEVLGAQETQYF
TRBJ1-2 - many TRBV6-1 TGTGCCAGCAGTGCCGGGGCAAACAACTATGGCTACACCTTC CASSAGANNYGYTF
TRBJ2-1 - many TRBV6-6 TGTGCCAGCAGTTACTCTCCGTTGGGGAATGAGCAGTTCTTC CASSYSPLGNEQFF
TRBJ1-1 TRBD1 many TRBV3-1 TGTGCCAGCAGTCAACAGGGGGCAAACACTGAAGCTTTCTTT CASSQQGANTEAFF